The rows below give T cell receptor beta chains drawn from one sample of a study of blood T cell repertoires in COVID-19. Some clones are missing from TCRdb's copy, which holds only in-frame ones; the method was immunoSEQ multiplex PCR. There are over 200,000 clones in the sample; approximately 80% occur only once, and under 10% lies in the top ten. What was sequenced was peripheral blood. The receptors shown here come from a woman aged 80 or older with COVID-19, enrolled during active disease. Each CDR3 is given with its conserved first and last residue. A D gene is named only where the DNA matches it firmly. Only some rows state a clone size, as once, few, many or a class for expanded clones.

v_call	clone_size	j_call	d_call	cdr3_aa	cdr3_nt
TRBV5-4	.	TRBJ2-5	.	CASSLAPEETQYF	TGTGCCAGCAGCCTAGCGCCCGAAGAGACCCAGTACTTC
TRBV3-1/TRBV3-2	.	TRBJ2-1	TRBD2	CASSQNLPGTSGGDEQFF	TGTGCCAGCAGCCAAAACCTACCCGGGACTAGCGGGGGGGATGAGCAGTTCTTC
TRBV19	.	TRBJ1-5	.	CATQDYSNQPQHF	TGTGCCACTCAGGACTATAGCAATCAGCCCCAGCATTTT
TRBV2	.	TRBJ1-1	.	CASRSDGFAAFF	TGTGCCAGCAGAAGCGACGGGTTTGCGGCTTTCTTT
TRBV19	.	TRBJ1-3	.	CASSSRVGWDTIYF	TGTGCCAGTAGTTCCCGGGTCGGGTGGGACACCATATATTTT
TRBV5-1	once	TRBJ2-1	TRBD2	CASTRGVTYNEQFF	TGCGCCAGCACCCGGGGGGTAACCTACAATGAGCAGTTCTTC
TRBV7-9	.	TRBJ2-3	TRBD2	CASNLAGGAHTQYF	TGTGCCAGCAACCTAGCGGGAGGGGCTCATACGCAGTATTTT
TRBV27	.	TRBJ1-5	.	CASSPRGSGSNQPQHF	TGTGCCAGCAGTCCTAGGGGGTCGGGCAGTAATCAGCCCCAGCATTTT
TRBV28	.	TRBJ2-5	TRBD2	CASSKPPTSGTLYF	TGTGCCAGCAGCAAACCCCCGACTAGCGGGACACTGTACTTC
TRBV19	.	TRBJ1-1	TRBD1	CASGPRTGGAKDTEAFF	TGTGCCAGTGGGCCCCGGACAGGGGGCGCGAAGGACACTGAAGCTTTCTTT
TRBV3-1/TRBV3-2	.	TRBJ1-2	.	CASSLGTENGYTF	TGTGCCAGCAGCCTCGGGACTGAAAATGGCTACACCTTC
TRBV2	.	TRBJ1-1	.	CASNLLWNTEAFF	TGTGCCAGCAATCTTCTCTGGAACACTGAAGCTTTCTTT
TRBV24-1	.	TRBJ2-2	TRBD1	CATRGTGNTGELFF	TGTGCCACCAGGGGGACAGGGAACACCGGGGAGCTGTTTTTT
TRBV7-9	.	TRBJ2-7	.	CASHRGAEDEQYF	TGTGCCAGCCACCGGGGGGCGGAGGACGAGCAGTACTTC
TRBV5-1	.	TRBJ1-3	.	CASSLDGTGNTIYF	TGCGCCAGCAGCTTGGACGGGACTGGAAACACCATATATTTT
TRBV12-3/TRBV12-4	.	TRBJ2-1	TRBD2	CASEGLGNEQFF	TGTGCCTCCGAGGGACTAGGAAATGAGCAGTTCTTC
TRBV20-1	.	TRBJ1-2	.	CSASTGYGYTF	TGCAGTGCTAGCACCGGTTATGGCTACACCTTC
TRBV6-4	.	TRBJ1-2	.	CASSPQAPGTLGGYTF	TGTGCCAGCAGTCCCCAAGCACCGGGGACTTTAGGAGGCTACACCTTC
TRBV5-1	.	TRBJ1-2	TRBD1	CASSEGTGPSYGYTF	TGCGCCAGCAGCGAAGGGACAGGGCCTTCCTATGGCTACACCTTC
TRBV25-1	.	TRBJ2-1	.	CATSGSSYNEQFF	TGTGCCACCTCCGGGAGCTCCTACAATGAGCAGTTCTTC
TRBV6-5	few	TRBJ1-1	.	CASSYSTGGAEAFF	TGTGCCAGCAGTTACTCGACGGGAGGGGCTGAAGCTTTCTTT
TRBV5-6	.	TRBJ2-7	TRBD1	CASSHGQGMYEQYF	TGTGCCAGCAGCCATGGACAGGGTATGTACGAGCAGTACTTC
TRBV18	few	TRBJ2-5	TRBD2	CASSPPGLARETQYF	TGTGCCAGCTCACCACCGGGACTAGCGAGAGAGACCCAGTACTTC
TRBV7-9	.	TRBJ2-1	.	CASSITLKHVRNEQFF	TGTGCCAGCAGCATAACCCTCAAACACGTAAGAAATGAGCAGTTCTTC
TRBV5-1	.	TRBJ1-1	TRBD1	CASSYRGEVTEAFF	TGCGCCAGCAGCTACAGGGGGGAGGTCACTGAAGCTTTCTTT
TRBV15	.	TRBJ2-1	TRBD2	CATRGVGLAIHEQFF	TGTGCCACCAGGGGGGTTGGACTAGCTATACATGAGCAGTTCTTC
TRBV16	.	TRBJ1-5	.	CASSSGGHGNQPQHF	TGTGCCAGCAGCTCGGGCGGACACGGCAATCAGCCCCAGCATTTT
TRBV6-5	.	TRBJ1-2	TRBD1	CASSRDSGGGYGYTF	TGTGCCAGCAGCCGGGACAGTGGTGGAGGGTATGGCTACACCTTC
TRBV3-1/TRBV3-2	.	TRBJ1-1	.	CASSPVTDTEAFF	TGTGCCAGCAGCCCCGTAACGGACACTGAAGCTTTCTTT
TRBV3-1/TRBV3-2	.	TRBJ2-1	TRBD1	CASSQAMAGGRNEQFF	TGTGCCAGCAGCCAAGCTATGGCAGGGGGTAGGAATGAGCAGTTCTTC
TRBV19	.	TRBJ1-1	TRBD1	CASSTRGPEAFF	TGTGCCAGTAGTACCAGGGGGCCTGAAGCTTTCTTT
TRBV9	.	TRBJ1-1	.	CASSRTPNTEAFF	TGTGCCAGCAGCAGAACACCGAACACTGAAGCTTTCTTT
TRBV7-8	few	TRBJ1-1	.	CASSLARRGNTEAFF	TGTGCCAGCAGCTTAGCGCGCAGGGGTAACACTGAAGCTTTCTTT
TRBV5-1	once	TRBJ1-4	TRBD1	CASSLGDRVGNEKLFF	TGCGCCAGCAGCTTGGGGGACAGGGTGGGGAATGAAAAACTGTTTTTT
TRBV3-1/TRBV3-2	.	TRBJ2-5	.	CASSPRRETQYF	TGTGCCAGCAGCCCCCGCCGGGAGACCCAGTACTTC
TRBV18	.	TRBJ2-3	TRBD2	CASSRGGATDTQYF	TGTGCCAGCTCACGCGGGGGGGCCACAGATACGCAGTATTTT
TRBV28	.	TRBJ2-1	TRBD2	CASSLAGGGRNEQFF	TGTGCCAGCAGTTTAGCGGGAGGGGGTAGAAATGAGCAGTTCTTC
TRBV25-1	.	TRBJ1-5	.	CASSEAGRPQHF	TGTGCCAGCAGTGAAGCGGGTCGGCCCCAGCATTTT
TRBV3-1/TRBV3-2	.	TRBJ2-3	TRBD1	CASSPGGISDTQYF	TGTGCCAGCAGCCCAGGGGGTATTTCAGATACGCAGTATTTT
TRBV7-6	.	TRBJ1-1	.	CASSLGGQNTEAFF	TGTGCCAGCAGCTTAGGGGGACAGAACACTGAAGCTTTCTTT
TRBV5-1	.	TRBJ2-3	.	CASSMTGSSDTQYF	TGCGCCAGCAGCATGACAGGATCCTCAGATACGCAGTATTTT
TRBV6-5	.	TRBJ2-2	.	CASSSTMGGGELFF	TGTGCCAGCAGCTCGACGATGGGAGGCGGGGAGCTGTTTTTT
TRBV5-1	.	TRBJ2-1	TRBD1	CASSLRGGQGSSVSYNEQFF	TGCGCCAGCAGCCTCAGGGGTGGACAGGGGTCGTCCGTCTCCTACAATGAGCAGTTCTTC
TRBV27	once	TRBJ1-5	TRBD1	CASSPGTGGATSNQPQHF	TGTGCCAGCAGTCCCGGGACAGGGGGCGCGACAAGCAATCAGCCCCAGCATTTT
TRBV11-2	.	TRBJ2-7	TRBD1	CASSSRQGGTGEQYF	TGTGCCAGCAGCTCCCGACAGGGGGGGACTGGAGAGCAGTACTTC
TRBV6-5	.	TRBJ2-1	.	CATGRVGQSYNEQFF	TGTGCCACCGGCCGAGTGGGCCAGTCCTACAATGAGCAGTTCTTC
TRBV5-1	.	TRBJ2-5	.	CASSLKLQGSVETQYF	TGCGCCAGCAGCTTGAAATTACAGGGATCGGTGGAGACCCAGTACTTC
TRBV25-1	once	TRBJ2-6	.	CASSPQRGQTSGANVLTF	TGTGCCAGCAGTCCGCAGAGAGGACAGACCTCTGGGGCCAACGTCCTGACTTTC
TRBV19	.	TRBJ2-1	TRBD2	CASTAGGSGQQFF	TGTGCCAGTACCGCCGGGGGGTCTGGTCAGCAGTTCTTC
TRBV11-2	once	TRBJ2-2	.	CASSLQGAGGELFF	TGTGCCAGCAGCCTACAGGGTGCTGGCGGGGAGCTGTTTTTT
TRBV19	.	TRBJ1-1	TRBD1	CASRDRGNTEAFF	TGTGCCAGTAGGGACAGGGGGAACACTGAAGCTTTCTTT
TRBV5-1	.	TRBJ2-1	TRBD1	CASSSDRQTNEQFF	TGCGCCAGCAGTTCGGACAGGCAAACGAATGAGCAGTTCTTC
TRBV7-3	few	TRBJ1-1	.	CASSPNPLRNTEAFF	TGTGCCAGCAGTCCTAACCCCTTGAGGAACACTGAAGCTTTCTTT
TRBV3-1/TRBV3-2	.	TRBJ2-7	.	CASDQGNSEQYF	TGTGCCAGCGATCAGGGGAACTCTGAGCAGTACTTC
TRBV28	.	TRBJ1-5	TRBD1	CASSPQGESNQPQHF	TGTGCCAGCAGTCCACAGGGGGAAAGCAATCAGCCCCAGCATTTT